Following are 11 T cell receptor beta chains from one sample sequenced in a study of shared clonotypes between healthy human individuals. Assay used: immunoSEQ multiplex PCR; TCRdb lists only in-frame clones, some missing. The sample records over 700,000 clones, about two thirds being singletons. Sequencing was performed on memory CD4+ T cells sorted from blood. Stated subset: CD45RA-negative fraction. These TCRs come from a woman younger than 45 in good health.

This clone has just one count. V usage is TRBV7-9 and J usage is TRBJ2-1, with 9 bases that match TRBD2. This CDR3 is built from 19 residues. The V segment lost 4 bases and the J segment 8 bases; nucleotides outside the gene matches: 21. The germline V gene encodes CDR1 SEHNR and CDR2 FQNEAQ (reference sequence). CDR3 DNA sequence: TGTGCCAGCAGCTCCTTTCAGTTAGCGGGAGAAGGCACAAAGTATGAGCAGTTCTTC. Its translation: CASSSFQLAGEGTKYEQFF. The full variable domain, in which reference TRBV7-9 and TRBJ2-1 provide the parts outside the CDR3, is DTGVSQNPRHKITKRGQNVTFRCDPISEHNRLYWYRQTLGQGPEFLTYFQNEAQLEKSRLLSDRFSAERPKGSFSTLEIQRTEQGDSAMYLCASSSFQLAGEGTKYEQFFGPGTRLTVL.

The chain recombines TRBV6-6 with TRBJ1-2; D is undetermined. The V end lost 5 bases, the J end lost 0 bases, and 10 bases lay between the germline ends. The CDR3 has 14 residues. Germline assignment: CDR1 MNHNY and CDR2 SVGAGI (reference sequence). The chain's CDR3 is CASSITETNYGYTF. The CDR3 DNA is TGTGCCAGCAGTATAACGGAGACTAACTATGGCTACACCTTC.

This clone was seen a handful of times. V usage is TRBV13 and J usage is TRBJ2-7, with 8 nucleotides matching TRBD1. Germline assignment: CDR1 PRHDT and CDR2 FYEKMQ (reference sequence). Unmatched junction bases numbered 7, after V lost 3 bases and J lost 3 bases. This CDR3 contains 15 residues. The CDR3 DNA reads as TGTGCCAGCAGCTTCCAGGGGGCGGTGAGCTACGAGCAGTACTTC. Translating gives CASSFQGAVSYEQYF.

This clone has more than one count but fewer than ten. The chain uses TRBV7-8 and TRBJ2-5; TRBD2 agrees at 9 bases. From germline, CDR1 is SGHVS and CDR2 FQNEAQ. V was clipped by 3 bases and J by 5 bases; unmatched bases: 10. The CDR3 has 16 amino acids. This chain's CDR3 is CASSFNTVAGAETQYF. The CDR3 nucleotides are TGTGCCAGCAGCTTTAATACCGTAGCGGGAGCGGAGACCCAGTACTTC.

J is TRBJ2-1 and V is TRBV27; 8 bases align to TRBD2. Unmatched junction bases numbered 7, after V lost 6 bases and J lost 6 bases. The V gene's germline CDR1 is MNHEY and CDR2 SMNVEV (reference sequence). The CDR3 sequence is 14 residues long. This chain's CDR3 is CASSPGTRVNEQFF. For the CDR3, the DNA is TGTGCCAGCAGCCCCGGGACTAGGGTCAATGAGCAGTTCTTC.

This chain uses TRBV5-1 with TRBJ2-5; 9 positions agree with TRBD2. The CDR3 is made up of 18 amino acids. Trimming at V came to 5 bases and at J to 1 base, leaving 15 bases not matched to a gene. The V gene's germline CDR1 is SGHRS and CDR2 YFSETQ. In nucleotides, the CDR3 is TGCGCCAGCAGTCGTCCCCTGGCGGGAGGGAACCGCCAAGAGACCCAGTACTTC. Translating it yields CASSRPLAGGNRQETQYF.

J is TRBJ2-3 and V is TRBV6-1; 10 nucleotides match TRBD1. CDR1 MNHNS and CDR2 SASEGT come from the germline V gene. Trimming at V came to 11 bases and at J to 2 bases, leaving 1 base not matched to a gene. The CDR3 covers 12 residues. The CDR3 coding sequence is TGTGCCGGGACAGGGGACACAGATACGCAGTATTTT. It encodes CAGTGDTDTQYF.

Regarding this clone: Distinct nucleotide sequences in the sample also encode this CDR3. This chain joins TRBV6-6 and TRBJ1-2; D is unresolved. V was clipped by 0 bases and J by 2 bases, with 7 bases between them. Germline CDR1 and CDR2: MNHNY and SVGAGI (reference sequence). The CDR3 covers 14 residues. Written as DNA, the CDR3 is TGTGCCAGCAGTTACTCCGCGACAAACTATGGCTACACCTTC. Its protein is CASSYSATNYGYTF.

This chain links TRBV11-2 with TRBJ2-4; 10 bases map to TRBD2. Germline-derived CDR1 and CDR2 are SGHAT and FQNNGV. After removal of 4 bases from V and 8 bases from J, the junction contained 11 bases not matched to a gene. There are 16 residues in the CDR3. The CDR3 DNA sequence: TGTGCCAGCAGCTCAGCCGGGACTAGCGAATGGGACATTCAGTACTTC. This encodes CASSSAGTSEWDIQYF.

This clone was picked up one time. The chain combines TRBV5-1 with TRBJ1-1, with D uncertain. The CDR3 extends over 14 amino acids. The V and J ends lost 0 bases and 0 bases respectively, with 6 bases between them. Germline CDR1 reads SGHRS; CDR2 reads YFSETQ. The CDR3 nucleotides read TGCGCCAGCAGCTTGGGCTTCTTGAACACTGAAGCTTTCTTT. Translating gives CASSLGFLNTEAFF.

This clone occurred a few times. Because the CDR3 is missing its conserved closing phenylalanine or tryptophan, this is likely a read error. The limits of the CDR3 on the DNA are not certain, so only TCRdb's listed CDR3 is given. This sequence joins TRBV14 and TRBJ1-1. Counting both end residues, the CDR3 totals 12 amino acids. Germline CDR1 and CDR2: SGHDN and FVKESK. The CDR3 is CASSRVRTEDCI.